This T cell receptor (beta chain) was profiled in a study of blood T cell repertoires in COVID-19. Study processing details: It was from reference gene primer amplification that nucleated cell counts were estimated. This table comes from immunoSEQ multiplex PCR, and its TCRdb copy is limited to in-frame clones, with some not included. That table supplies the V and J calls and clone size; D and trimming were determined from the DNA. Found here are about 190,000 clones, about 83% of them singletons; the top ten hold less than 6.5%. The CDR3 totals 17 residues. Unmatched junction bases numbered 8, after V lost 3 bases and J lost 5 bases. Germline lookup yields CDR1 MDHEN and CDR2 SYDVKM.

The gene calls are TRBV28 and TRBJ2-5, with TRBD2 matching over 14 bases. The material sequenced was peripheral blood. The origin of this receptor is a woman in her 70s with active or convalescent COVID-19. The CDR3 region has the DNA TGTGCCAGCAGTTTGCCCAAGACTAGCGGGAGGGATGAGACCCAGTACTTC. Residues: CASSLPKTSGRDETQYF.